The T cell receptor (beta chain) described here comes from a study of T cells in Graves' hyperthyroidism and ophthalmopathy. Study-wide results and limits: Median prediction lead before ophthalmopathy onset was six to eight months with the model. Among thyroid clonotypes expanded above 0.001, most also appeared in blood.

Amplification yielded TCR beta CDR3 regions, with RNA transcripts as the source. RT-PCR in the first round (using the HTBI primer set) targeted the TCR CDR3. MiXCR, applied by TCRdb to the multiplex PCR reads, yields one record per CDR3 protein. The sample gives 540,000 or so distinct CDR3 sequences, approximately 44% of which show up once; 15% to 20% is in the top ten. This clonotype occurred a few times. The antigen remains unidentified. Germline CDR1 reads SEHNR; CDR2 reads FQNEAQ (reference sequence). This CDR3 region has 13 residues. V shed 5 bases and J shed 5 bases, with 12 bases lying between them.

Input material: peripheral blood or thyroid tissue (not recorded which). V and J are TRBV7-9 and TRBJ1-1; D is possibly TRBD1 (6 bases). The sequence was collected from an adult woman with Graves' disease, either hyperthyroidism or ophthalmopathy (not recorded which). In DNA, the CDR3 is TGTGCCAGCAGCCAGGGGTGGCAAACTGAAGCTTTCTTT. It codes for CASSQGWQTEAFF.